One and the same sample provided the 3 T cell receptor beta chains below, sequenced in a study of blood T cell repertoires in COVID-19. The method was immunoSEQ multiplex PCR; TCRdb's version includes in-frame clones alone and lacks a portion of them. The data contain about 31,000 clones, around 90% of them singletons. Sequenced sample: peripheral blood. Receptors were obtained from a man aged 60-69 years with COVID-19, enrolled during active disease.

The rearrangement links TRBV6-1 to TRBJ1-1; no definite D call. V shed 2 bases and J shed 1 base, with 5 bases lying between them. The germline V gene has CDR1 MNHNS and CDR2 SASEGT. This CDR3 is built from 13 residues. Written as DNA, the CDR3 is TGTGCCAGCAGTGAATGGCAGAACACTGAAGCTTTCTTT. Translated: CASSEWQNTEAFF.

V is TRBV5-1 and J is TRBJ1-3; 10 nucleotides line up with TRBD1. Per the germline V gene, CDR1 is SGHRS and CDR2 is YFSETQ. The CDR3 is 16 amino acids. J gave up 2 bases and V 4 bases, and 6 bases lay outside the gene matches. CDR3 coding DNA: TGCGCCAGCAGCCTAGAAGGGACAGGGGCTGGAAACACCATATATTTT. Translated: CASSLEGTGAGNTIYF.

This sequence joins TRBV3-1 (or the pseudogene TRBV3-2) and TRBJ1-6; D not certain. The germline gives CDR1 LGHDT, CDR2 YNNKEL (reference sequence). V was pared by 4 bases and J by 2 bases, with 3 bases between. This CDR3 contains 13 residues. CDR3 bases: TGTGCCAGCAGCCTCACCTATAATTCACCCCTCCACTTT. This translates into CASSLTYNSPLHF.